The next 21 T cell receptor beta chains were all read from a single sample in a study of control samples from healthy donors and cancer patients. Sequencing was performed with immunoSEQ multiplex PCR; in TCRdb, only in-frame clones are kept and a portion is missing. The sample shows roughly 120,000 clones, just over 90% of them seen only once. The sequenced sample consisted of PBMCs. The source of these receptors is a man aged 45 to 65 with head and neck cancer.

The chain is built from TRBV18 and TRBJ1-1; 7 bases agree with TRBD1. V lost 5 bases, J lost 1 base, and 7 bases stayed unmatched. Per germline, CDR1 KGHSH and CDR2 LQKENI. This CDR3 is 15 amino acids long. CDR3 residues: CASSASRDRNTEAFF. As DNA, the CDR3 is TGTGCCAGCTCAGCAAGCCGGGACAGGAACACTGAAGCTTTCTTT.

J is TRBJ1-2 and V is TRBV5-6; TRBD1 might be the D (6 bases). The CDR3 runs 14 residues. Germline V gene sequence: CDR1 SGHDT, CDR2 YYEEEE. V lost 4 bases and J lost 1, with 11 bases in between. DNA for the CDR3: TGTGCCAGCAGCACCTCACAGGGTAACTATGGCTACACCTTC. This encodes CASSTSQGNYGYTF.

There are a few counts of this clone. The chain joins TRBV6-2 or TRBV6-3 to TRBJ2-5; either TRBD1 or TRBD2 may fit D (5 bases each). Germline V lookup: CDR1 MNHEY, CDR2 SVGEGT. This CDR3 comprises 14 residues. Trimming took 1 base from V and 3 from J, leaving 9 bases between them. This CDR3 reads CASSYWDREETQYF. CDR3 bases: TGTGCCAGCAGTTACTGGGACCGAGAAGAGACCCAGTACTTC.

This clone was seen a single time. CDR3 amino acids: CASSQDSEMGAFF. The CDR3 nucleotides read TGCGCCAGCAGCCAAGACTCAGAAATGGGGGCTTTCTTT. This chain uses TRBV4-3 with TRBJ1-1; no reliable D call. This CDR3 region has 13 residues. V lost 0 bases to trimming and J lost 11 bases, with 13 bases between them. Germline assignment: CDR1 LGHNA and CDR2 YSLEER.

The chain links TRBV18 to TRBJ1-5, with D possibly TRBD1 on 5 matching bases. V gave up 2 bases and J gave up 6 bases, with 14 bases separating them. Germline-derived CDR1 and CDR2 are KGHSH and LQKENI. The CDR3 runs to 15 residues. CDR3 loop: CASSPSRTSLQPQHF. The DNA of the CDR3 is TGTGCCAGCTCACCATCCAGGACAAGCCTTCAGCCCCAGCATTTT.

This chain connects TRBV5-4 to TRBJ2-7; 12 bases align to TRBD2. Losses at the gene ends were 4 bases for V and 2 bases for J; bases not matched to a gene: 7. Germline values: CDR1 SGHNT, CDR2 YYREEE (reference sequence). This CDR3 spans 16 amino acids. In DNA form, the CDR3 reads TGTGCCAGCAGCCTTGGTGGACTAGCGGGGACCTACGAGCAGTACTTC. It yields the protein CASSLGGLAGTYEQYF.

This clone was seen only once. The chain recombines TRBV7-8 with TRBJ1-1; perhaps TRBD1 as D (5 bases). This CDR3 spans 17 amino acids. CDR1 is SGHVS and CDR2 is FQNEAQ in the germline V gene. Trimming took off 1 base at V and 7 bases at J, with 22 bases between the two ends. The CDR3 spells CASSLGSQGERVSEAFF. CDR3 coding DNA: TGTGCCAGCAGCTTAGGATCCCAAGGGGAGCGCGTAAGTGAAGCTTTCTTT.

The chain is built from TRBV5-3 and TRBJ2-1; D ambiguous. TRBV5-3 counts as an open reading frame of uncertain function. Trimming removed 10 bases from V and 1 base from J, with 12 bases in between. This CDR3 has 13 amino acids. Here the CDR3 DNA reads TGTGCCCCCCATACGGCGTCCTACAATGAGCAGTTCTTC. It translates to CAPHTASYNEQFF.

The chain uses TRBV6-2 or TRBV6-3 and TRBJ1-3, with D hard to call. The CDR3 runs 14 residues. V lost 6 bases and J 0 bases, leaving 9 bases between the germline ends. Germline-derived CDR1 and CDR2 are MNHEY and SVGEGT. CDR3 bases: TGTGCCAGCAGCCCGAGGGTCTCTGGAAACACCATATATTTT. It translates to CASSPRVSGNTIYF.

The rearrangement uses TRBV30 and TRBJ1-5; D is possibly TRBD1 (5 bases). The CDR3 is 20 residues long. V was trimmed by 4 bases and J by 0 bases, leaving 28 bases between them. Germline lookup yields CDR1 GTSNPN and CDR2 SVGIG (reference sequence). The CDR3 coding sequence is TGTGCCTGGAACTCCCCCCAGGGCAGGGAAAGAGGGTATAGCAATCAGCCCCAGCATTTT. It codes for CAWNSPQGRERGYSNQPQHF. Based on the CDR3 plus reference TRBV30 and TRBJ1-5, the full variable domain is SQTIHQWPATLVQPVGSPLSLECTVEGTSNPNLYWYRQAAGRGLQLLFYSVGIGQISSEVPQNLSASRPQDRQFILSSKKLLLSDSGFYLCAWNSPQGRERGYSNQPQHFGDGTRLSIL.

The rearrangement links TRBV28 to TRBJ1-5, with a possible D match to TRBD1 (5 bases). The CDR3 totals 15 residues. The V gene's germline CDR1 is MDHEN and CDR2 SYDVKM. The V end lost 5 bases, the J end lost 3 bases, and 14 bases lay between the germline ends. The DNA for the CDR3 is TGTGCCAGCAGTGCTGACAGTGGGATCAATCAGCCCCAGCATTTT. Encoded protein: CASSADSGINQPQHF.

The chain joins TRBV6-2 or TRBV6-3 to TRBJ2-2, with D maybe TRBD2 (5 bases). V lost 5 bases and J 4 bases, leaving 11 bases between the germline ends. This CDR3 contains 14 residues. CDR1 MNHEY and CDR2 SVGEGT come from the germline V gene. The CDR3 DNA is TGTGCCAGCAGTCGGACTCAAACCACCGGGGAGCTGTTTTTT. Translating it yields CASSRTQTTGELFF.

This clone was detected only a few times. V gene TRBV4-2 combines with J gene TRBJ2-7; no clear D. The CDR3 is 16 residues long. Trimming pared 0 bases from V and 2 bases from J, leaving 14 bases between. From germline, CDR1 is LGHNA and CDR2 YNFKEQ. The CDR3 here is CASSQEYNSLAYEQYF. CDR3 DNA sequence: TGTGCCAGCAGCCAAGAGTATAATAGCTTAGCCTACGAGCAGTACTTC.

J is TRBJ1-2 and V is TRBV12-3 or TRBV12-4; 9 bases agree with TRBD1. Germline trimming cut 5 bases from V and 7 bases from J; bases unmatched to any gene: 2. This CDR3 is 12 amino acids long. DNA for the CDR3: TGTGCCAGCAGTAGGACAGGGGTTGGCTACACCTTC. It encodes CASSRTGVGYTF.

The chain has TRBV7-8 and TRBJ2-7, with D perhaps given as TRBD1 or TRBD2 (5 bases each). The V gene lost 6 bases and the J gene lost 2 bases, with 17 bases spanning the gap. The CDR3 contains 15 residues. Germline CDR1 is SGHVS and CDR2 is FQNEAQ. DNA of the CDR3: TGTGCCAGCAGAATGGGGACGACCCTAACCTACGAGCAGTACTTC. Translating it yields CASRMGTTLTYEQYF.

The rearrangement uses TRBV11-2 and TRBJ1-6; the D is unclear. Germline loops: CDR1 SGHAT, CDR2 FQNNGV. CDR3 length: 14 amino acids. V was shortened by 5 bases and J by 9 bases, with 14 bases between the two germline ends. The CDR3 spells CASSIRVVGSPLHF. CDR3 nucleotides: TGTGCCAGCAGCATAAGGGTTGTGGGTTCACCCCTCCACTTT.

The chain combines TRBV28 with TRBJ1-2; no definite D call. CDR1 is MDHEN, CDR2 SYDVKM, per germline. Trimming cost V 5 bases and J 1 base, with 8 bases left between them. The CDR3 is made up of 13 amino acids. The CDR3 sequence is CASSAPDNYGYTF. The DNA of the CDR3 is TGTGCCAGCAGTGCGCCGGATAACTATGGCTACACCTTC.

The gene calls are TRBV7-2 and TRBJ1-6; D is ambiguous. CDR1 and CDR2 from the germline V gene are SGHTA and FQGNSA. The CDR3 has 16 residues. V was shortened by 1 base and J by 9 bases, with 16 bases between the two germline ends. CDR3 protein: CASSLGAGVESSPLHF. CDR3 nucleotides: TGTGCCAGCAGCTTAGGGGCCGGGGTAGAGAGTTCACCCCTCCACTTT.

The chain has TRBV11-2 and TRBJ1-1, with TRBD1 identical over 7 bases. The V segment lost 6 bases and the J segment 7 bases; nucleotides outside the gene matches: 11. Germline values: CDR1 SGHAT, CDR2 FQNNGV. The CDR3 sequence is 14 residues long. The CDR3 is CASRQPGRGFEAFF. The CDR3 DNA reads as TGTGCCAGCAGGCAGCCGGGCAGGGGGTTTGAAGCTTTCTTT.

The V call is TRBV9, the J call TRBJ2-4; D is uncertain. V lost 6 bases, J lost 9 bases, and 19 bases lay in between. Per germline, CDR1 SGDLS and CDR2 YYNGEE. The CDR3 runs 14 residues. CDR3 region: CASTRGGESAIQYF. CDR3 DNA sequence: TGTGCCAGCACCCGAGGTGGGGAATCGGCCATTCAGTACTTC.

The V and J genes are TRBV3-1 (or the pseudogene TRBV3-2) and TRBJ2-7, with TRBD1 matching 9 bases. The CDR3 runs 17 residues. CDR1 is LGHDT, CDR2 YNNKEL, per germline (reference sequence). V gave up 3 bases and J gave up 0 bases; unmatched junction bases: 9. The CDR3 coding sequence is TGTGCCAGCAGCCACGCCGGGACAGGGATCGGCTCCTACGAGCAGTACTTC. It translates to CASSHAGTGIGSYEQYF.